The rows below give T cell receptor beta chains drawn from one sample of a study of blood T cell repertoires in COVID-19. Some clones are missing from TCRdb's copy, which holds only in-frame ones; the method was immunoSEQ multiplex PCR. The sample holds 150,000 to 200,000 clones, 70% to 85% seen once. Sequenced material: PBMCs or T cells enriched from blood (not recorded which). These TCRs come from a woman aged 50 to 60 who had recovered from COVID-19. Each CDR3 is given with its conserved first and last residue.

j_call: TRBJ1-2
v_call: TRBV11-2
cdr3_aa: CASSSPAGGWGYGYTF

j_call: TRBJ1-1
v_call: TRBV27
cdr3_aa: CASSLFMNTEAFF

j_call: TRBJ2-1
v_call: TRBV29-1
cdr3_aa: CSTWDRGWGEQFF

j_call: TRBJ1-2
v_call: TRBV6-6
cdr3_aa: CASSAGSLNYGYTF

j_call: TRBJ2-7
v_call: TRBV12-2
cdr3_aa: CASRFKRERSYEQYF

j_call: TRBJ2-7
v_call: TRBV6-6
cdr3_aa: CASIRTTGIYEQYF

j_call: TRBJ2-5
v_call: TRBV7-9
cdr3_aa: CASSFEGQPQETQYF

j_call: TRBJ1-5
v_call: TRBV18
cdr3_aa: CASSPDGGQWQPQHF

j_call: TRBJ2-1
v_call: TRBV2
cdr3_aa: CASSEVRESSYNEQFF

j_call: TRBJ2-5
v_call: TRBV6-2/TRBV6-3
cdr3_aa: CASSYSPSGSQETQYF

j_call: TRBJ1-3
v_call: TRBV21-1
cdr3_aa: CAIRQSHSGNTIYF

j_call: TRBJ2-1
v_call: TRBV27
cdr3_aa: CASRAGQGAQNEQFF

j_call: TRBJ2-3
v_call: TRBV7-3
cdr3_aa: CASSQLPGPGGGVRPDTQYF

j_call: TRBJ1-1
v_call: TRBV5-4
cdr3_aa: CASSANQGGGRPSTEAFF

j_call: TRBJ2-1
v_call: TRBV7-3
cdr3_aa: CASSPRGVQDNEQFF

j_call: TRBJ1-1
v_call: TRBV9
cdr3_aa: CASSSRQGINTEAFF

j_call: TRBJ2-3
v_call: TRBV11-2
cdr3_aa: CASSRWTSPDTQYF

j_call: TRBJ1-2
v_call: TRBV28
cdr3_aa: CASSLSDGYTF